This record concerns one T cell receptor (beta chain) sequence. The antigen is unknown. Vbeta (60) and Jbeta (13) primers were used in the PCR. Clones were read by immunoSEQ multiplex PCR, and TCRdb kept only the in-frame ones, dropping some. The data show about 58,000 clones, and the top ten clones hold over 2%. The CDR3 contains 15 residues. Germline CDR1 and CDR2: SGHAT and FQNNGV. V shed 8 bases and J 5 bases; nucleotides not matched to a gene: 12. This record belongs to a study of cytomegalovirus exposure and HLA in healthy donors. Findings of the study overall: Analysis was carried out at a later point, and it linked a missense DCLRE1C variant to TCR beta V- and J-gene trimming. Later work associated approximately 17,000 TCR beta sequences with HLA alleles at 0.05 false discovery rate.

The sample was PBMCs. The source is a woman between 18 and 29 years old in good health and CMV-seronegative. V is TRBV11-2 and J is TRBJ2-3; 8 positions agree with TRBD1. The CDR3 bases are TGTGCCAGCCTACTGGTGCAGGGGGCGAAAGATACGCAGTATTTT. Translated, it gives CASLLVQGAKDTQYF.